A selection of T cell receptor beta chains follows, all from one sample in a study of naive and memory T cell subsets. Using its own MiXCR run on the UMI-ligation and nested PCR reads, TCRdb lists one record per CDR3 protein. The sample consists of 150,000 or so distinct CDR3 sequences, 22% of them appearing once. Source material: naive CD4+ T cells from blood. These receptors were obtained from a human donor in good health. The CDR3 runs from the conserved cysteine through the conserved F or W. Each record gives: clone size, D gene, V gene, J gene, CDR3 protein, CDR3 DNA. D genes are given only for firm matches. Size values are once, few and many counts, or a class for expanded clones, and some rows have none.

clone size: NA; D gene: NA; V gene: TRBV12-3/TRBV12-4; J gene: TRBJ1-2; CDR3 protein: CASSLVQGNYGYTF; CDR3 DNA: TGTGCCAGCAGTTTAGTTCAGGGAAACTATGGCTACACCTTC
clone size: NA; D gene: TRBD1; V gene: TRBV3-1; J gene: TRBJ2-5; CDR3 protein: CASSPTGTAQETQYF; CDR3 DNA: TGTGCCAGCAGCCCGACAGGGACCGCACAAGAGACCCAGTACTTC
clone size: NA; D gene: NA; V gene: TRBV28; J gene: TRBJ2-1; CDR3 protein: CASSLSGQSYNEQFF; CDR3 DNA: TGTGCCAGCAGTTTATCGGGACAATCCTACAATGAGCAGTTCTTC
clone size: NA; D gene: NA; V gene: TRBV28; J gene: TRBJ2-1; CDR3 protein: CASLNRVKNEQFF; CDR3 DNA: TGTGCCAGCCTTAACAGGGTAAAGAATGAGCAGTTCTTC
clone size: few; D gene: NA; V gene: TRBV7-9; J gene: TRBJ1-1; CDR3 protein: CATSRGTEAFF; CDR3 DNA: TGTGCCACCTCCCGGGGCACTGAAGCTTTCTTT
clone size: once; D gene: NA; V gene: TRBV5-1; J gene: TRBJ1-2; CDR3 protein: CASSLTGYGYTF; CDR3 DNA: TGCGCCAGCAGCTTAACAGGCTATGGCTACACCTTC
clone size: NA; D gene: NA; V gene: TRBV12-3/TRBV12-4; J gene: TRBJ1-2; CDR3 protein: CASRREGGTGYTF; CDR3 DNA: TGTGCCAGCAGGAGGGAGGGCGGGACTGGCTACACCTTC
clone size: NA; D gene: NA; V gene: TRBV7-6; J gene: TRBJ2-5; CDR3 protein: CASSFLQGLKETQYF; CDR3 DNA: TGTGCCAGCAGCTTCCTCCAGGGCCTCAAAGAGACCCAGTACTTC
clone size: few; D gene: TRBD1; V gene: TRBV12-3/TRBV12-4; J gene: TRBJ2-2; CDR3 protein: CASSGQGTRELFF; CDR3 DNA: TGTGCCAGTTCCGGACAGGGGACCCGGGAGCTGTTTTTT
clone size: NA; D gene: NA; V gene: TRBV29-1; J gene: TRBJ2-6; CDR3 protein: CSVGALSSGANVLTF; CDR3 DNA: TGCAGCGTTGGGGCTCTCAGCTCTGGGGCCAACGTCCTGACTTTC
clone size: many; D gene: NA; V gene: TRBV19; J gene: TRBJ2-7; CDR3 protein: CASSIHGSSSYEQYF; CDR3 DNA: TGTGCCAGTAGTATACACGGGAGTAGCTCCTACGAGCAGTACTTC
clone size: NA; D gene: NA; V gene: TRBV28; J gene: TRBJ2-7; CDR3 protein: CASGGQGFYEQYF; CDR3 DNA: TGTGCCAGCGGAGGGCAAGGGTTCTACGAGCAGTACTTC
clone size: once; D gene: NA; V gene: TRBV7-2; J gene: TRBJ2-7; CDR3 protein: CASSLALSVEQYF; CDR3 DNA: TGTGCCAGCAGCTTAGCGCTAAGTGTCGAGCAGTACTTC
clone size: NA; D gene: TRBD2; V gene: TRBV20-1; J gene: TRBJ2-3; CDR3 protein: CRPTSGLTDTQYF; CDR3 DNA: TGCAGGCCGACTAGCGGGTTGACAGATACGCAGTATTTT
clone size: NA; D gene: NA; V gene: TRBV20-1; J gene: TRBJ2-3; CDR3 protein: CSAAISGDTDTQYF; CDR3 DNA: TGCAGTGCTGCAATTAGCGGAGACACAGATACGCAGTATTTT
clone size: NA; D gene: NA; V gene: TRBV7-2; J gene: TRBJ1-1; CDR3 protein: CASSLGPTPGIF; CDR3 DNA: TGTGCCAGCAGCTTAGGCCCCACCCCAGGAATCTTT
clone size: many; D gene: TRBD2; V gene: TRBV20-1; J gene: TRBJ2-3; CDR3 protein: CSASALAGVADTQYF; CDR3 DNA: TGCAGTGCTAGCGCCTTAGCGGGAGTGGCAGATACGCAGTATTTT
clone size: NA; D gene: NA; V gene: TRBV3-1; J gene: TRBJ1-2; CDR3 protein: CASSQGPYGYTF; CDR3 DNA: TGTGCCAGCAGCCAAGGACCTTATGGCTACACCTTC
clone size: few; D gene: NA; V gene: TRBV12-3/TRBV12-4; J gene: TRBJ1-2; CDR3 protein: CASTTQGDYGYTF; CDR3 DNA: TGTGCCAGCACTACCCAGGGTGACTATGGCTACACCTTC
clone size: NA; D gene: NA; V gene: TRBV27; J gene: TRBJ2-1; CDR3 protein: CASSLSQGRVNEQFF; CDR3 DNA: TGTGCCAGCAGTTTATCCCAGGGGAGGGTGAATGAGCAGTTCTTC
clone size: NA; D gene: NA; V gene: TRBV4-2; J gene: TRBJ1-5; CDR3 protein: CASSQQGSGQPQHF; CDR3 DNA: TGTGCCAGCAGCCAACAGGGATCGGGTCAGCCCCAGCATTTT
clone size: few; D gene: TRBD2; V gene: TRBV19; J gene: TRBJ2-3; CDR3 protein: CASGGVRDTQYF; CDR3 DNA: TGTGCCAGTGGGGGGGTTAGAGATACGCAGTATTTT
clone size: NA; D gene: NA; V gene: TRBV29-1; J gene: TRBJ1-2; CDR3 protein: CSVEPMRSSGYTF; CDR3 DNA: TGCAGCGTTGAACCCATGCGTTCGAGCGGCTACACCTTC
clone size: NA; D gene: NA; V gene: TRBV20-1; J gene: TRBJ1-1; CDR3 protein: CSARAPSQGPNTEAFF; CDR3 DNA: TGCAGTGCTAGAGCGCCCTCACAGGGACCGAACACTGAAGCTTTCTTT
clone size: few; D gene: NA; V gene: TRBV14; J gene: TRBJ1-5; CDR3 protein: CASSVSRSQPQHF; CDR3 DNA: TGTGCCAGCAGCGTAAGCAGGTCTCAGCCCCAGCATTTT
clone size: NA; D gene: TRBD2; V gene: TRBV20-1; J gene: TRBJ2-3; CDR3 protein: CSARLAGATDTQYF; CDR3 DNA: TGCAGTGCTAGACTAGCGGGAGCCACAGATACGCAGTATTTT
clone size: NA; D gene: TRBD1; V gene: TRBV7-2; J gene: TRBJ1-3; CDR3 protein: CASSLAGTGSSGNTIYF; CDR3 DNA: TGTGCCAGCAGCTTAGCCGGGACAGGGAGCTCTGGAAACACCATATATTTT
clone size: NA; D gene: NA; V gene: TRBV6-5; J gene: TRBJ1-2; CDR3 protein: CASRLPGYGYTF; CDR3 DNA: TGTGCCAGTCGACTACCTGGCTATGGCTACACCTTC